The 2 T cell receptor beta chains in this list originate from one sample, sequenced in a study of monozygotic twins with inflammatory bowel disease. TCRdb re-called the 5' RACE reads and catalogs CDR3 proteins one per entry, DNA excluded. This listing includes 93,000 or so distinct CDR3 sequences. The sequenced material came from blood. The receptors shown here come from a human donor with ulcerative colitis or Crohn's disease, or a healthy co-twin of an affected twin (not recorded which).

The genes are TRBV18 and TRBJ2-7. Per the germline V gene, CDR1 is KGHSH and CDR2 is LQKENI. The CDR3 consists of 13 residues. The CDR3 loop is CASSPATVPEQYF.

The chain recombines TRBV3-1 with TRBJ1-6; TCRdb calls TRBD1, which cannot be checked without DNA. This CDR3 spans 15 amino acids. Germline loops: CDR1 LGHDT, CDR2 YNNKEL (reference sequence). The CDR3 sequence: CASSHVGTGDSPLHF.